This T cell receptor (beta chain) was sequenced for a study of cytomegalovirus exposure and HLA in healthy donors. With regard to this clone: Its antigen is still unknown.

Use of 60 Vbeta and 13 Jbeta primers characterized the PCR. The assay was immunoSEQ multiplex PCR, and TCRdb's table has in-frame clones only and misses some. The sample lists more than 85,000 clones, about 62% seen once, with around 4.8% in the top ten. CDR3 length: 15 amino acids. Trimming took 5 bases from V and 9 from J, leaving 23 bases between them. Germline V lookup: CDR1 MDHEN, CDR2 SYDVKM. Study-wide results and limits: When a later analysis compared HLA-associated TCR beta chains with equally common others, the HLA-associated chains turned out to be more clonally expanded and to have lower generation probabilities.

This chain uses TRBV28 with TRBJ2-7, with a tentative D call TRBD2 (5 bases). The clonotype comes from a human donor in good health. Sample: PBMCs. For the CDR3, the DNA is TGTGCCAGCAGTCCTCGGATCTCTCCCCTACGGGGGCAGTACTTC. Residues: CASSPRISPLRGQYF.